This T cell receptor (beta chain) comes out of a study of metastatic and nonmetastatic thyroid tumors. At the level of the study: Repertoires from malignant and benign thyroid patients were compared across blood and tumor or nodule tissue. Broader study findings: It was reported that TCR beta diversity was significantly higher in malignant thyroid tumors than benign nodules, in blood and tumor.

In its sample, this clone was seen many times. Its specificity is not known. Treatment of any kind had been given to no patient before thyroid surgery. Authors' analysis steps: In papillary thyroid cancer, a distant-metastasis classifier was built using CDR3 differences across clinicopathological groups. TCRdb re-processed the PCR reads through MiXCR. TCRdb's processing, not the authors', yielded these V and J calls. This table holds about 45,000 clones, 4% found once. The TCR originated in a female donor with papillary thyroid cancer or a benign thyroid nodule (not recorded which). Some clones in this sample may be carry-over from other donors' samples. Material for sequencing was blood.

CDR3 sequence (DNA): TGCGCCAGCAGCTTGGCATCACAGGGGGCCACTAACTATGGCTACACCTTC. This encodes CASSLASQGATNYGYTF. The chain uses TRBV5-1 and TRBJ1-2; TRBD1 aligns across 9 bases. The germline V gene encodes CDR1 SGHRS and CDR2 YFSETQ. V was clipped by 0 bases and J by 0 bases; unmatched bases: 6. The CDR3 length is 17 residues.